This T cell receptor beta chain was identified during a study of T cell changes during pregnancy in multiple sclerosis. Sequencing was performed with immunoSEQ multiplex PCR; in TCRdb, only in-frame clones are kept and a portion is missing. The sample consists of over 90,000 clones, 90% to 95% of them appearing once. Trimming left V 3 bases short and J 3 bases short, with 11 bases between. The CDR3 has 13 residues. Germline-derived CDR1 and CDR2 are GTSNPN and SVGIG (reference sequence). The source of this sequence is a female donor with multiple sclerosis, enrolled in a pregnancy study. This chain links TRBV30 with TRBJ1-1; possibly TRBD1 for D (6 bases). Sequencing used peripheral blood, obtained after pregnancy. The CDR3 reads CAWSQAGDTEAFF. In DNA form, the CDR3 reads TGTGCCTGGAGCCAGGCAGGGGACACTGAAGCTTTCTTT. Combining the CDR3 with reference TRBV30 and TRBJ1-1 gives the whole variable domain SQTIHQWPATLVQPVGSPLSLECTVEGTSNPNLYWYRQAAGRGLQLLFYSVGIGQISSEVPQNLSASRPQDRQFILSSKKLLLSDSGFYLCAWSQAGDTEAFFGQGTRLTVV.